This T cell receptor beta chain was captured in a study of PD-L1 blockade in urothelial cancer. From germline, CDR1 is SNHLY and CDR2 FYNNEI. The CDR3 has 16 residues. The V and J ends lost 8 bases and 2 bases respectively, with 20 bases between them. This clone turned up a few times. The method was immunoSEQ multiplex PCR; TCRdb's version includes in-frame clones alone and lacks a portion of them. Of approximately 72,000 clones listed, approximately 84% are singletons. The time point: pretreatment peripheral blood. This sequence was found in a man aged 55 to 69 with urothelial cancer. This chain joins TRBV2 and TRBJ2-3, with D possibly matching TRBD2 (6 bases). The sequenced sample was PBMCs, obtained around atezolizumab (anti-PD-L1) treatment. In DNA, the CDR3 is TGTGCCAGCCTTCGCGGGGCCATCATGAACACAGATACGCAGTATTTT. Encoded protein: CASLRGAIMNTDTQYF.